The 2 T cell receptor beta chains in this list originate from one sample, sequenced in a study of blood T cell repertoires in COVID-19. The repertoire was sequenced with immunoSEQ multiplex PCR; TCRdb's copy has only in-frame clones and lacks some. The data contain fewer than 300,000 clones, 75% to 95% of them singletons. Sequencing was done on a sample of PBMCs or T cells enriched from blood (not recorded which). These TCRs come from a woman in her twenties or thirties who had recovered from COVID-19.

V gene TRBV15 combines with J gene TRBJ1-3, with TRBD1 as a possible D gene (6 bases). V lost 3 bases and J lost 1, with 7 bases in between. CDR1 is LNHNV and CDR2 is YYDKDF in the germline V gene (reference sequence). The CDR3 totals 14 residues. CDR3 in amino acids: CATSRDSSGNTIYF. The DNA for the CDR3 is TGTGCCACCAGCAGGGACAGTTCTGGAAACACCATATATTTT.

J is TRBJ2-7 and V is TRBV5-1; no reliable D call. The CDR3 is 12 amino acids. The ends were cut back, 4 bases at V and 0 bases at J, with 5 bases in the middle. CDR1 and CDR2 from the germline V gene are SGHRS and YFSETQ. CDR3 coding DNA: TGCGCCAGCAGCCCGAGCTCCTACGAGCAGTACTTC. This encodes CASSPSSYEQYF. Full variable domain (missing parts from reference TRBV5-1 and TRBJ2-7): KAGVTQTPRYLIKTRGQQVTLSCSPISGHRSVSWYQQTPGQGLQFLFEYFSETQRNKGNFPGRFSGRQFSNSRSEMNVSTLELGDSALYLCASSPSSYEQYFGPGTRLTVT.